This passage covers 9 T cell receptor beta chains from one sample sequenced in a study of Ad26.COV2.S vaccination and SARS-CoV-2 variants. Stated treatment: about 20 received Ad26.COV2.S at low or high dose, single or two shots; about 5 received placebo; per-sample allocation not given. The investigators took samples on day 63 after the first vaccine or placebo injection. The data were produced by immunoSEQ multiplex PCR, yet TCRdb's version contains in-frame clones alone and is incomplete. The table shows around 320,000 clones, with roughly 91% occurring only once. This sample comprised peripheral blood, obtained in a trial of Ad26.COV2.S vaccine versus placebo. These TCRs come from a person between 18 and 65 years old who received the Ad26.COV2.S COVID-19 vaccine or a placebo.

This clone was counted a few times. The chain carries TRBV27 and TRBJ1-4; 7 bases align to TRBD1. Germline trimming cut 3 bases from V and 8 bases from J; bases unmatched to any gene: 6. Germline CDR1 and CDR2: MNHEY and SMNVEV (reference sequence). The CDR3 is made up of 14 amino acids. The CDR3 sequence is CASSFRDRAEKLFF. DNA for the CDR3: TGTGCCAGCAGTTTCCGCGACAGGGCCGAAAAACTGTTTTTT.

This clone was counted once. The rearrangement links TRBV6-5 to TRBJ2-5; unclear D gene. V lost 5 bases and J 5 bases, leaving 12 bases between the germline ends. Germline lookup yields CDR1 MNHEY and CDR2 SVGAGI. This CDR3 spans 13 amino acids. Here the CDR3 DNA reads TGTGCCAGCAGTATTAAGTGGGGTGAGACCCAGTACTTC. It encodes CASSIKWGETQYF.

The rearrangement joins TRBV5-4 to TRBJ2-5; D may be TRBD2 (5 bases). Germline V gives CDR1 SGHNT, CDR2 YYREEE (reference sequence). V was trimmed by 4 bases and J by 5 bases, leaving 12 bases between them. The CDR3 contains 13 residues. CDR3 nucleotide sequence: TGTGCCAGCAGCCCTGGAGGTGGGGAGACCCAGTACTTC. Its protein product is CASSPGGGETQYF.

The rearrangement uses TRBV6-2 or TRBV6-3 and TRBJ1-3; TRBD1 matches at 10 bases. This CDR3 has 16 amino acids. V gave up 6 bases and J gave up 0 bases; unmatched junction bases: 5. Germline values: CDR1 MNHEY, CDR2 SVGEGT. CDR3 bases: TGTGCCAGCAGCCAGGACAGGGGGAGCTCTGGAAACACCATATATTTT. Protein: CASSQDRGSSGNTIYF.

This chain joins TRBV5-1 and TRBJ1-1; perhaps TRBD1 as D (6 bases). CDR1 and CDR2 from the germline V gene are SGHRS and YFSETQ. Deletions cut 3 bases from V and 0 bases from J, with 15 bases between. There are 16 residues in the CDR3. CDR3 DNA sequence: TGCGCCAGCAGCTACCGAGGGGACACCTTGAACACTGAAGCTTTCTTT. This encodes CASSYRGDTLNTEAFF.

The gene calls are TRBV18 and TRBJ1-2; a weak D match, TRBD1 (5 bases). CDR3 length equals 17 residues. The ends were cut back, 3 bases at V and 3 bases at J, with 20 bases in the middle. Germline V gives CDR1 KGHSH, CDR2 LQKENI. The CDR3 sequence is CASSPNNRRGLDYGYTF. The CDR3 DNA reads TGTGCCAGCTCACCGAATAACAGGAGAGGGCTGGACTATGGCTACACCTTC.

V usage is TRBV30 and J usage is TRBJ2-3; D might be TRBD2 (6 bases). This CDR3 region has 12 residues. V was cut by 6 bases and J by 3 bases, with 10 bases left in between. Germline lookup yields CDR1 GTSNPN and CDR2 SVGIG (reference sequence). The CDR3 protein is CACYGGTDTQYF. In DNA form, the CDR3 reads TGTGCCTGTTACGGGGGTACAGATACGCAGTATTTT.

Only a few counts were recorded for this clone. The gene calls are TRBV9 and TRBJ1-3; perhaps TRBD1 as D (6 bases). Germline CDR1 and CDR2: SGDLS and YYNGEE. The CDR3 loop spans 15 amino acids. Trimming left V 3 bases short and J 0 bases short, with 10 bases between. CDR3 in DNA: TGTGCCAGCAGCGCTACAGGGCTCTCTGGAAACACCATATATTTT. This encodes CASSATGLSGNTIYF.

The chain carries TRBV6-2 or TRBV6-3 and TRBJ2-1, with D possibly being TRBD1 or TRBD2 (5 bases each). V lost 5 bases to trimming and J lost 4 bases, with 21 bases between them. Germline V lookup: CDR1 MNHEY, CDR2 SVGEGT. This CDR3 has 17 residues. CDR3: CASSVREGPTFYNEQFF. CDR3 nucleotides: TGTGCCAGCAGTGTCCGTGAGGGGCCTACCTTTTACAATGAGCAGTTCTTC.